Below are 3 T cell receptor beta chains sequenced from a single sample in a study of cytomegalovirus exposure and HLA in healthy donors. PCR involved 60 Vbeta and 13 Jbeta primers. The assay was immunoSEQ multiplex PCR, and TCRdb's table has in-frame clones only and misses some. The sample has 150,000 to 200,000 clones; the top ten hold 6.5%. Sample: PBMCs. Every receptor here comes from a man aged 25 to 40 in good health and CMV-seronegative.

CDR3 residues: CATSNLAGGFDTQYF. CDR3 nucleotide sequence: TGTGCCACCAGCAACTTAGCGGGAGGGTTCGATACGCAGTATTTT. This chain joins TRBV15 and TRBJ2-3; TRBD2 matches at 11 bases. Germline trimming cut 4 bases from V and 6 bases from J; bases unmatched to any gene: 6. CDR1 is LNHNV, CDR2 YYDKDF, per germline (reference sequence). This CDR3 has 15 amino acids.

V gene TRBV5-1 combines with J gene TRBJ1-1; perhaps TRBD1 as D (5 bases). The germline CDR1 and CDR2 sequences are SGHRS and YFSETQ. This CDR3 spans 14 amino acids. Trimming took off 0 bases at V and 6 bases at J, with 12 bases between the two ends. This CDR3 is CASSLAKGLAEAFF. As DNA, the CDR3 is TGCGCCAGCAGCTTGGCCAAGGGGTTGGCTGAAGCTTTCTTT. Filled out from reference TRBV5-1 and TRBJ1-1, the complete variable domain reads KAGVTQTPRYLIKTRGQQVTLSCSPISGHRSVSWYQQTPGQGLQFLFEYFSETQRNKGNFPGRFSGRQFSNSRSEMNVSTLELGDSALYLCASSLAKGLAEAFFGQGTRLTVV.

The chain joins TRBV27 to TRBJ1-2, with a tentative D call TRBD1 (5 bases). The germline CDR1 and CDR2 sequences are MNHEY and SMNVEV (reference sequence). Trimming left V 7 bases short and J 5 bases short, with 11 bases between. The CDR3 extends over 12 amino acids. CDR3 sequence reads: CASKDNLYGYTF. The CDR3 bases are TGTGCCAGCAAGGACAACCTATATGGCTACACCTTC.